Presented here are 19 T cell receptor beta chains from one specimen sequenced in a study of blood T cell repertoires in COVID-19 (dated by TCRdb to the early 2020s). The library relied on the immunoSEQ multiplex PCR assay. TCRdb provides this immuneACCESS table in a form limited to in-frame rearrangements. Some clones are lacking; in checked studies, under half of them reflect an unresolved V gene, and why the rest are absent is not known. This sample lists a few hundred thousand clones; 88% were detected once. Of the sample, around 1.2% falls within the top ten clones. Sequencing was performed on PBMCs or T cells enriched from blood (not recorded which). The receptors derive from a woman aged 18 to 35 who had recovered from COVID-19.

The J gene is TRBJ1-3, the V gene TRBV5-4; TRBD1 aligns across 7 bases. Germline CDR1 is SGHNT and CDR2 is YYREEE (reference sequence). V lost 4 bases and J lost 4; bases outside the gene matches: 5. CDR3 length: 14 residues. The CDR3 DNA follows: TGTGCCAGCAGCCCTACAGGGGACGGAAACACCATATATTTT. It codes for CASSPTGDGNTIYF.

The chain joins TRBV11-2 to TRBJ2-7; 11 bases align to TRBD2. Germline CDR1 reads SGHAT; CDR2 reads FQNNGV. V was pared by 4 bases and J by 4 bases, with 12 bases of the junction left unmatched. CDR3 length: 17 amino acids. CDR3: CASSSSYVLAGVYEQYF. CDR3 in DNA: TGTGCCAGCAGCTCCAGCTACGTACTAGCGGGGGTTTACGAGCAGTACTTC.

This clone was detected only once. This rearrangement joins TRBV7-8 to TRBJ1-1; D remains ambiguous. Germline CDR1 is SGHVS and CDR2 is FQNEAQ. There are 13 residues in the CDR3. V lost 4 bases to trimming and J lost 1 base, with 7 bases between them. In nucleotides, the CDR3 is TGTGCCAGCAGCTGGCAGCGGAACACTGAAGCTTTCTTT. Translating it yields CASSWQRNTEAFF. Variable domain in full (rest from reference TRBV7-8 and TRBJ1-1): GAGVSQSPRYKVAKRGQDVALRCDPISGHVSLFWYQQALGQGPEFLTYFQNEAQLDKSGLPSDRFFAERPEGSVSTLKIQRTQQEDSAVYLCASSWQRNTEAFFGQGTRLTVV.

The chain combines TRBV5-5 with TRBJ2-2; TRBD1 agrees at 7 bases. After removal of 5 bases from V and 5 bases from J, the junction contained 3 bases not matched to a gene. In germline, CDR1 is SGHKS, CDR2 YYEKEE (reference sequence). CDR3 length equals 13 residues. CDR3: CASSTGDTGELFF. CDR3 nucleotides: TGTGCCAGCAGTACAGGGGATACCGGGGAGCTGTTTTTT. Supplemented by reference TRBV5-5 and TRBJ2-2, the full variable domain reads DAGVTQSPTHLIKTRGQQVTLRCSPISGHKSVSWYQQVLGQGPQFIFQYYEKEERGRGNFPDRFSARQFPNYSSELNVNALLLGDSALYLCASSTGDTGELFFGEGSRLTVL.

V and J are TRBV5-8 and TRBJ1-4; D remains unclear. From germline, CDR1 is SGHTS and CDR2 YDEGEE. The CDR3 extends over 16 amino acids. V lost 10 bases to trimming and J lost 0 bases, with 19 bases between them. The CDR3 bases are TGTGCCGGGGAGGGCGGAGAGATTGCAACTAATGAAAAACTGTTTTTT. The encoded protein is CAGEGGEIATNEKLFF.

The chain carries TRBV6-5 and TRBJ2-7, with TRBD2 matching 7 bases. In germline, CDR1 is MNHEY, CDR2 SVGAGI. This CDR3 has 15 residues. V lost 0 bases, J lost 2 bases, and 4 bases stayed unmatched. Here the CDR3 reads CASSYSRRGAYEQYF. The CDR3 nucleotides read TGTGCCAGCAGTTACTCGAGACGGGGGGCCTACGAGCAGTACTTC.

The chain links TRBV9 to TRBJ2-2; TRBD2 aligns across 13 bases. V shed 4 bases and J 0 bases; nucleotides not matched to a gene: 15. Germline assignment: CDR1 SGDLS and CDR2 YYNGEE. The CDR3 totals 21 residues. The CDR3 DNA sequence: TGTGCCAGCAGCCTATCTGTTAGACTAGCGGGGGGATACGCGAACACCGGGGAGCTGTTTTTT. It encodes CASSLSVRLAGGYANTGELFF.

J is TRBJ2-7 and V is TRBV5-5, with a weak D call TRBD1 (6 bases). The ends were cut back, 0 bases at V and 0 bases at J, with 10 bases in the middle. Germline V gene data show CDR1 as SGHKS and CDR2 as YYEKEE (reference sequence). The CDR3 has 15 residues. The CDR3 loop reads CASSLDRVISYEQYF. The DNA of the CDR3 is TGTGCCAGCAGCTTGGACAGGGTGATCTCCTACGAGCAGTACTTC.

The chain uses TRBV7-9 and TRBJ2-7; 11 bases are a match to TRBD2. J was trimmed by 4 bases and V by 5 bases; bases with no gene match: 10. CDR1 and CDR2 (germline): SEHNR, FQNEAQ (reference sequence). The CDR3 runs to 16 residues. In DNA form, the CDR3 reads TGTGCCAGCAGCAGAACATCGACTAGCGGGGCATACGAGCAGTACTTC. Protein sequence: CASSRTSTSGAYEQYF.

The chain carries TRBV12-3 or TRBV12-4 and TRBJ2-5, with 9 nucleotides matching TRBD1. The CDR3 sequence is 13 residues long. Germline trimming cut 6 bases from V and 4 bases from J; bases unmatched to any gene: 3. The CDR3 protein is CASSGQGPETQYF. Written as DNA, the CDR3 is TGTGCCAGCAGCGGACAGGGGCCAGAGACCCAGTACTTC.

V gene TRBV6-5 combines with J gene TRBJ1-2; unclear D gene. V was clipped by 5 bases and J by 8 bases, with 21 bases between them. Germline assignment: CDR1 MNHEY and CDR2 SVGAGI. The CDR3 spans 15 residues. The CDR3 DNA reads TGTGCCAGCAGTCCCTTCCAGGACTTCTATGGAGGCTACACCTTC. The encoded protein is CASSPFQDFYGGYTF.

The CDR3 is CASSSSSEVSNEKLFF. The CDR3 DNA follows: TGTGCCAGCAGCTCCAGCAGTGAGGTCTCTAATGAAAAACTGTTTTTT. This rearrangement joins TRBV7-9 to TRBJ1-4; D is undetermined. Trimming left V 4 bases short and J 3 bases short, with 15 bases between. The CDR3 has 16 residues. CDR1 and CDR2 (germline): SEHNR, FQNEAQ (reference sequence).

The chain links TRBV5-1 to TRBJ1-2; no reliable D call. The CDR3 extends over 16 amino acids. The germline V and J ends were trimmed by 7 bases and 0 bases, with 19 bases remaining between them. Germline V gene data show CDR1 as SGHRS and CDR2 as YFSETQ. CDR3 loop: CASAPAGRPSNYGYTF. CDR3 nucleotides: TGCGCCAGCGCCCCGGCCGGCAGGCCTTCTAACTATGGCTACACCTTC. The whole variable domain, remainder taken from reference TRBV5-1 and TRBJ1-2, is KAGVTQTPRYLIKTRGQQVTLSCSPISGHRSVSWYQQTPGQGLQFLFEYFSETQRNKGNFPGRFSGRQFSNSRSEMNVSTLELGDSALYLCASAPAGRPSNYGYTFGSGTRLTVV.

This clone was picked up one time. This chain uses TRBV7-6 with TRBJ2-1; TRBD2 matches 12 bases. The CDR3 is 16 residues long. V lost 2 bases, J lost 9 bases, and 8 bases stayed unmatched. Germline CDR1 is SGHVS and CDR2 is FNYEAQ. The CDR3 is CASSLPSGGALGEQFF. The CDR3 DNA reads as TGTGCCAGCAGCTTACCTAGCGGGGGGGCCCTGGGTGAGCAGTTCTTC.

The chain combines TRBV5-1 with TRBJ2-1, with TRBD1 as a possible D gene (6 bases). The CDR3 has 13 amino acids. Germline CDR1 is SGHRS and CDR2 is YFSETQ. Between the trimmed V and J ends, which lost 3 bases and 8 bases, there was a span of 12 bases. CDR3 coding DNA: TGCGCCAGCAGCTCCGGACAGTCGGATGAGCAGTTCTTC. Its translation: CASSSGQSDEQFF.

V usage is TRBV5-4 and J usage is TRBJ1-2; maybe TRBD1 (6 bases). The length of the CDR3 is 15 residues. Germline CDR1 is SGHNT and CDR2 is YYREEE (reference sequence). V gave up 5 bases and J gave up 2 bases, with 16 bases separating them. The CDR3 nucleotides read TGTGCCAGCAGTTCCCGGGGACATCGAAACTATGGCTACACCTTC. This gives the protein CASSSRGHRNYGYTF.

The genes are TRBV11-2 and TRBJ2-7; unclear D gene. Germline V gene lookup returns CDR1 SGHAT and CDR2 FQNNGV. CDR3 length equals 13 residues. Between the trimmed V and J ends, which lost 4 bases and 3 bases, there was a span of 10 bases. In DNA form, the CDR3 reads TGTGCCAGCAGCTGGTCAGGATACTACGAGCAGTACTTC. Residues: CASSWSGYYEQYF. Variable domain in full (rest from reference TRBV11-2 and TRBJ2-7): EAGVAQSPRYKIIEKRQSVAFWCNPISGHATLYWYQQILGQGPKLLIQFQNNGVVDDSQLPKDRFSAERLKGVDSTLKIQPAKLEDSAVYLCASSWSGYYEQYFGPGTRLTVT.

J is TRBJ1-1 and V is TRBV2, with 7 bases lining up with TRBD1. V lost 6 bases and J lost 1; bases outside the gene matches: 5. The CDR3 runs 14 residues. Germline CDR1 and CDR2: SNHLY and FYNNEI. The CDR3 here is CASRRDSQNTEAFF. The CDR3, as DNA: TGTGCCAGCAGAAGGGACAGTCAGAACACTGAAGCTTTCTTT.

The V call is TRBV19, the J call TRBJ1-2; a possible D gene is TRBD1 (5 bases). Trimming stripped 4 bases from V and 7 bases from J, with 16 bases between. This CDR3 region has 14 residues. Germline CDR1 and CDR2: LNHDA and SQIVND (reference sequence). This CDR3 is CASSTGLTAGGYTF. The CDR3 DNA reads TGTGCCAGTAGTACCGGCCTGACAGCGGGTGGCTACACCTTC.